This TCR beta chain derives from a study of OX40 agonist ivuxolimab in advanced cancers. About the research overall: A history of anti-PD-1, anti-PD-L1 or anti-CTLA-4 therapy was acceptable, and over 35% had some. Study results and caveats: Near-lowest levels of clonal expansion characterized partial responders at 0.1-3.0 mg/kg. At 0.1 to 3.0 mg/kg, clonal expansion of CD4+ and CD8+ blood T cells had occurred by week 6.

Sampling times: baseline, cycle 4 day 1, cycle 7 day 1. Note on this clone: Its antigen is still unknown.

The CDR3 spans 12 residues. The V end was cut by 5 bases, the J end by 0 bases, with 4 bases between. CDR1 is MNHEY, CDR2 SVGAGI, per germline. Assay used: immunoSEQ multiplex PCR; TCRdb lists only in-frame clones, some missing. Of about 55,000 clones listed, 89% are singletons. The specimen comprised CD4+ or CD8+ T cells sorted from blood, sampled in a trial of the OX40 agonist ivuxolimab. The chain couples TRBV6-5 to TRBJ2-5; no reliable D call. The clonotype was recovered from an adult with an advanced solid tumor such as melanoma, head and neck, liver or kidney cancer. The CDR3 region is CASSLDQETQYF. CDR3 bases: TGTGCCAGCAGTCTAGACCAAGAGACCCAGTACTTC.